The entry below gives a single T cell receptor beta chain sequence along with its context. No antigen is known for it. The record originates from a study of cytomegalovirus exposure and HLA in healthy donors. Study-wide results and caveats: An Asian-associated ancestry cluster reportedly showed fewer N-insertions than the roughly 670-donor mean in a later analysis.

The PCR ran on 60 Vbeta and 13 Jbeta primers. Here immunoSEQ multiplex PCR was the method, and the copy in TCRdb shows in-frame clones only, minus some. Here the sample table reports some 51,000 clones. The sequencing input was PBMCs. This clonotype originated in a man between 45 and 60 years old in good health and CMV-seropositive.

The CDR3 DNA reads TGTGCCAGCCTCGAGCGTACTAACTATGGCTACACCTTC. It translates to CASLERTNYGYTF. V gene TRBV28 combines with J gene TRBJ1-2; unclear D gene. This CDR3 spans 13 amino acids. The V gene's germline CDR1 is MDHEN and CDR2 SYDVKM. Trimming took 8 bases from V and 0 from J, leaving 10 bases between them.